Below are 12 T cell receptor beta chains sequenced from a single sample in a study of control samples from healthy donors and cancer patients. The protocol was immunoSEQ multiplex PCR, while the TCRdb copy is restricted to in-frame clones and leaves out a portion. The repertoire holds about 19,000 clones, with approximately 82% as singletons. The sample was PBMCs. All receptors derive from a man older than 75 with head and neck cancer.

The V and J genes are TRBV27 and TRBJ1-1; D remains unclear. This CDR3 region has 14 residues. V was shortened by 8 bases and J by 1 base, with 14 bases between the two germline ends. The germline CDR1 and CDR2 sequences are MNHEY and SMNVEV (reference sequence). The CDR3 DNA reads as TGTGCCAGCTCTACTTGGACGTCGAACACTGAAGCTTTCTTT. Protein: CASSTWTSNTEAFF.

This clone is a singleton in its sample. The chain combines TRBV7-2 with TRBJ2-1; no clear D gene. Germline V gene lookup returns CDR1 SGHTA and CDR2 FQGNSA. The length of the CDR3 is 13 residues. V gave up 1 base and J gave up 3 bases, with 4 bases separating them. The CDR3 DNA sequence: TGTGCCAGCAGCTTAGAGGTCTACAATGAGCAGTTCTTC. Protein product: CASSLEVYNEQFF.

This clone was observed a single time. The rearrangement links TRBV4-1 to TRBJ1-2; perhaps TRBD1 as D (6 bases). Trimming shortened V by 1 base and J by 3 bases, and 9 bases separated the two germline ends. CDR1 and CDR2 (germline): MGHRA, YSYEKL. This CDR3 is 14 amino acids long. The CDR3 region is CASSQASGDYGYTF. The CDR3 DNA reads as TGCGCCAGCAGCCAAGCTTCAGGGGACTATGGCTACACCTTC.

In this sample, this clone turned up a few times. The rearrangement links TRBV7-7 to TRBJ2-5; a possible D gene is TRBD1 (5 bases). Trimming cost V 6 bases and J 5 bases, with 19 bases left between them. The CDR3 is 15 residues long. Germline V CDR1 and CDR2: SSHAT, FNYEAQ (reference sequence). CDR3: CASSRSADKEETQYF. CDR3 nucleotides: TGTGCCAGCAGTCGGTCGGCGGACAAAGAGGAGACCCAGTACTTC.

The chain carries TRBV2 and TRBJ2-1; D call uncertain. CDR1 SNHLY and CDR2 FYNNEI come from the germline V gene. CDR3 length equals 12 residues. V lost 6 bases and J 2 bases, leaving 5 bases between the germline ends. CDR3 loop: CASSRAYNEQFF. The CDR3 DNA reads as TGTGCCAGCAGCAGAGCCTACAATGAGCAGTTCTTC.

The sample holds a few counts of this clone. The rearrangement joins TRBV2 to TRBJ2-7, with 10 bases matching TRBD2. Germline V lookup: CDR1 SNHLY, CDR2 FYNNEI. CDR3 length: 14 amino acids. V dropped 3 bases and J dropped 3; count of bases not matched to a gene: 2. This chain's CDR3 is CASSETSGYYEQYF. In nucleotides, the CDR3 is TGTGCCAGCAGTGAGACTAGCGGGTACTACGAGCAGTACTTC.

The rearrangement joins TRBV9 to TRBJ2-3; TRBD1 might be the D (5 bases). The V end lost 1 base, the J end lost 7 bases, and 16 bases lay between the germline ends. This CDR3 region has 15 residues. The germline CDR1 and CDR2 sequences are SGDLS and YYNGEE. This chain's CDR3 is CASSVLQGSNNTQYF. The CDR3 DNA reads as TGTGCCAGCAGCGTATTGCAGGGTTCAAATAATACGCAGTATTTT.

The chain recombines TRBV30 with TRBJ2-7, with a weak D call TRBD1 (6 bases). In germline, CDR1 is GTSNPN, CDR2 SVGIG (reference sequence). The CDR3 runs 14 residues. V shed 0 bases and J shed 3 bases, with 12 bases lying between them. Here the CDR3 reads CAWSVGTIFYEQYF. The CDR3 nucleotides are TGTGCCTGGAGTGTCGGGACAATCTTCTACGAGCAGTACTTC.

The gene calls are TRBV2 and TRBJ2-3; D remains ambiguous. V lost 4 bases to trimming and J lost 0 bases, with 5 bases between them. This CDR3 spans 13 amino acids. The germline CDR1 and CDR2 sequences are SNHLY and FYNNEI. In nucleotides, the CDR3 is TGTGCCAGCAGTGTGACTAGCACAGATACGCAGTATTTT. This codes for CASSVTSTDTQYF. Together with reference TRBV2 and TRBJ2-3, the CDR3 gives the full variable domain: EPEVTQTPSHQVTQMGQEVILRCVPISNHLYFYWYRQILGQKVEFLVSFYNNEISEKSEIFDDQFSVERPDGSNFTLKIRSTKLEDSAMYFCASSVTSTDTQYFGPGTRLTVL.

The chain has TRBV11-2 and TRBJ2-7; D is unresolved. CDR1 and CDR2 (germline): SGHAT, FQNNGV. Trimming stripped 5 bases from V and 2 bases from J, with 13 bases between. The CDR3 consists of 14 residues. CDR3 coding DNA: TGTGCCAGCAGCCTCAATTTGGCTACCTACGAGCAGTACTTC. This translates into CASSLNLATYEQYF.

This chain uses TRBV10-3 with TRBJ1-2; 11 bases are shared with TRBD1. Unmatched junction bases numbered 12, after V lost 8 bases and J lost 7 bases. CDR3 size: 15 residues. Germline lookup yields CDR1 ENHRY and CDR2 SYGVKD. This CDR3 is CAIRTGGAILGGYTF. The CDR3 region has the DNA TGTGCCATCCGGACAGGGGGCGCCATATTGGGTGGCTACACCTTC.

The chain recombines TRBV6-2 or TRBV6-3 with TRBJ2-7, with D possibly being TRBD2 (5 bases). The germline CDR1 and CDR2 sequences are MNHEY and SVGEGT. V lost 2 bases to trimming and J lost 0 bases, with 11 bases between them. This CDR3 is 15 amino acids long. The DNA of the CDR3 is TGTGCCAGCAGTTACCTAGGTGGGAGCTCCTACGAGCAGTACTTC. Its protein product is CASSYLGGSSYEQYF.